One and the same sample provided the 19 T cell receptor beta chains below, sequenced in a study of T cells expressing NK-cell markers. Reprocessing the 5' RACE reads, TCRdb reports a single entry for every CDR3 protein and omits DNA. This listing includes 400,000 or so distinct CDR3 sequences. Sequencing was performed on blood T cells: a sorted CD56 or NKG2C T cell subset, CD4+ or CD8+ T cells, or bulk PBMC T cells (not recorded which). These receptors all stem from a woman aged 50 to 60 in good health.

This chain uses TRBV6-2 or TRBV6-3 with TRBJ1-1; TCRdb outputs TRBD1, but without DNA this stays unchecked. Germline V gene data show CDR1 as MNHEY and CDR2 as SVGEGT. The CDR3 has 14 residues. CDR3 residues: CASSTTQGSTEAFF.

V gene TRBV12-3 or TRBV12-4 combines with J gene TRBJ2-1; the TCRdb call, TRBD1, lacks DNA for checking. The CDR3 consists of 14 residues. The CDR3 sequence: CASSLHRDPGEQFF.

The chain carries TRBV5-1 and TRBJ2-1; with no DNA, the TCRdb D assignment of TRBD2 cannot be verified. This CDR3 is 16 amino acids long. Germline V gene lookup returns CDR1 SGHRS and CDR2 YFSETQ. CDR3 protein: CASSLGERSSYNEQFF. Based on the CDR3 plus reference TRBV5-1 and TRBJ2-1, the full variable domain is KAGVTQTPRYLIKTRGQQVTLSCSPISGHRSVSWYQQTPGQGLQFLFEYFSETQRNKGNFPGRFSGRQFSNSRSEMNVSTLELGDSALYLCASSLGERSSYNEQFFGPGTRLTVL.

The chain's CDR3 is CASSPWGLAGAYNEQFF. The chain couples TRBV5-1 to TRBJ2-1; TCRdb reports TRBD2, a call that lacks DNA to check it against. Germline CDR1 and CDR2: SGHRS and YFSETQ. The CDR3 runs 17 residues.

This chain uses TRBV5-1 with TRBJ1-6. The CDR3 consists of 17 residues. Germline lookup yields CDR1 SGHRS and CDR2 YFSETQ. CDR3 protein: CASSLDPGPPSSSPLHF.

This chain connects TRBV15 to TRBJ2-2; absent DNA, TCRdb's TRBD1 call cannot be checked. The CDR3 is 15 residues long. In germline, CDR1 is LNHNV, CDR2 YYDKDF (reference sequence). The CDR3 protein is CATSRDTGYHGELFF.

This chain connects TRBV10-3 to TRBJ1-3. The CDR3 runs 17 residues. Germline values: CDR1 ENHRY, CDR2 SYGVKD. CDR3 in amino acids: CAISAGRSTSSGNTIYF.

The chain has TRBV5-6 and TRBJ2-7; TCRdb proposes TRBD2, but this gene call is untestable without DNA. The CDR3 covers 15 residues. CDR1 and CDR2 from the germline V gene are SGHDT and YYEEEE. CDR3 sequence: CASSPGGTSLHEQYF.

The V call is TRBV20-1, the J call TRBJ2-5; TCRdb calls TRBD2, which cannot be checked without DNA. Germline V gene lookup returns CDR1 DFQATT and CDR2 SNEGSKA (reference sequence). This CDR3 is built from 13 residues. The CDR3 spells CSASIGAGKTQYF.

CDR3: CSALLVGFGGTGELFF. This sequence joins TRBV20-1 and TRBJ2-2; TCRdb outputs TRBD1, but without DNA this stays unchecked. Germline V lookup: CDR1 DFQATT, CDR2 SNEGSKA (reference sequence). This CDR3 has 16 amino acids.

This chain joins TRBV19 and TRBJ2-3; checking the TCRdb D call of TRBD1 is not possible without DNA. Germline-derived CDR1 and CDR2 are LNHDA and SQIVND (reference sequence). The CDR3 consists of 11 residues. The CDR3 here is CASSMQGGQYF.

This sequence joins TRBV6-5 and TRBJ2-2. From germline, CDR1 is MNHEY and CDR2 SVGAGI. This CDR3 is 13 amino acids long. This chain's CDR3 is CASSWTEPGELFF.

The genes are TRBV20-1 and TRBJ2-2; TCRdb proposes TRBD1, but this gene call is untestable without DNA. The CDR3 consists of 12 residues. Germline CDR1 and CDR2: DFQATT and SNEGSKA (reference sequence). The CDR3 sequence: CSGRTPTGELFF.

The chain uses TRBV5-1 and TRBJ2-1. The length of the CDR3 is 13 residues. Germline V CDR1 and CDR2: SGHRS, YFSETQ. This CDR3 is CASSYRLADEQFF.

The CDR3 spells CASSLFSGVGNEQFF. The chain is built from TRBV12-3 or TRBV12-4 and TRBJ2-1; TCRdb proposes TRBD2, but this gene call is untestable without DNA. The CDR3 contains 15 residues.

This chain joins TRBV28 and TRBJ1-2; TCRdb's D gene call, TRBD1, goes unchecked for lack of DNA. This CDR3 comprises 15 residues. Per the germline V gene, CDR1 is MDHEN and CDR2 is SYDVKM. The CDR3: CASSWRGPDIYGYTF.

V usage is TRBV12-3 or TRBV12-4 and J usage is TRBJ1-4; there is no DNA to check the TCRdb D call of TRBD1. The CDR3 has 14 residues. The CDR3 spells CASTPVGAGEKLFF.

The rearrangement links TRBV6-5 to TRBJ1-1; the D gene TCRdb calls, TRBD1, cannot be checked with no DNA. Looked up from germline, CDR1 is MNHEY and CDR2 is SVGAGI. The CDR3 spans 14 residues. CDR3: CASSYTRTGIEAFF.

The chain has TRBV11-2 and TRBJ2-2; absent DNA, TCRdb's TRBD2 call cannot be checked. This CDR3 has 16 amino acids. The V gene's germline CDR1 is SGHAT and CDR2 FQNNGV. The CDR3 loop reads CASSPLAGGLTGELFF.